This note documents a single T cell receptor (beta chain) sequence. Using genomic DNA as the template, TCR beta VDJ and CDR3 profiling was carried out. TCRdb recomputed calls from the reads with MiXCR, one row per CDR3 protein. The data show 100,000 to 150,000 distinct CDR3 sequences, 41% seen once. This CDR3 is 18 amino acids long. V trimming: 1 base; J trimming: 4 bases; junction bases outside the gene matches: 5. CDR1 and CDR2 from the germline V gene are LNHNV and YYDKDF (reference sequence). This sample was included in a study of CD8+CD57+ T cells in acquired aplastic anemia. The sequenced sample consisted of sorted CD4+, CD8+, or CD8+CD57+ T cells (not recorded which) from PBMCs. J is TRBJ2-1 and V is TRBV15, with TRBD2 matching 15 bases. This clonotype originated in a human donor in good health, serving as a control. This CDR3 reads CATSRAGTSGGPYNEQFF. CDR3 nucleotide sequence: TGTGCCACCAGCAGAGCGGGGACTAGCGGGGGGCCTTACAATGAGCAGTTCTTC.